This TCR beta chain was documented in a study of memory CD4+ T cells and cytomegalovirus serostatus. Study as a whole: This sample comes from healthy Belgian adults, 8 to 10 CMV seropositive, under 25 seronegative.

Concerning this clone itself: The target antigen is unknown.

The germline CDR1 and CDR2 sequences are LNHDA and SQIVND (reference sequence). Trimming removed 1 base at V and 0 bases at J, with 7 bases between. This CDR3 contains 15 residues. The data were produced by immunoSEQ multiplex PCR, yet TCRdb's version contains in-frame clones alone and is incomplete. Of about 60,000 clones listed, about 73% are singletons. Single viable CD3+CD4+CD8-CD45RO+ cells were sorted as the memory CD4+ T cells. Study-level findings and limits: Each of approximately 63 CMV-associated TCRbeta sequences occurred in one to five individuals.

J is TRBJ1-3 and V is TRBV19; D unclear. Sequencing input: memory CD4+ T cells from blood. This TCR derives from an adult in good health and CMV-seropositive. The CDR3 DNA reads as TGTGCCAGTAGTATAGGGACCCGCTCTGGAAACACCATATATTTT. Protein product: CASSIGTRSGNTIYF.